The next 28 T cell receptor beta chains were all read from a single sample in a study of cytomegalovirus exposure and HLA in healthy donors. PCR used 60 Vbeta primers and 13 Jbeta primers. TCRdb's copy holds only in-frame clones and misses some; the assay was immunoSEQ multiplex PCR. The sample records nearly 200,000 clones, roughly 80% being singletons. Sequenced sample: PBMCs. Receptors were obtained from a woman aged 30 to 39 in good health and CMV-seropositive.

The V call is TRBV19, the J call TRBJ1-5, with D unclear. CDR1 and CDR2 from the germline V gene are LNHDA and SQIVND (reference sequence). V lost 7 bases to trimming and J lost 3 bases, with 10 bases between them. The CDR3 runs to 13 residues. The chain's CDR3 is CASTSGYNQPQHF. DNA for the CDR3: TGTGCCAGTACCTCAGGCTACAATCAGCCCCAGCATTTT.

The J gene is TRBJ1-2, the V gene TRBV2; 7 nucleotides line up with TRBD1. The germline V gene encodes CDR1 SNHLY and CDR2 FYNNEI. The junction had 16 bases not matched to a gene; V was cut back by 6 bases and J by 0 bases. This CDR3 contains 18 residues. CDR3 protein: CASSQRRQGQVSNYGYTF. The CDR3 bases are TGTGCCAGCAGCCAACGGAGACAGGGCCAGGTCTCTAACTATGGCTACACCTTC.

The V and J genes are TRBV12-5 and TRBJ2-2, with a weak D call TRBD2 (5 bases). Germline V gene sequence: CDR1 LGHNT, CDR2 FRNRAP. Trimming cost V 0 bases and J 7 bases, with 12 bases left between them. This CDR3 is built from 15 residues. Written as DNA, the CDR3 is TGTGCTAGTGGTTTGGTACAAGGCGGGCTCGGGGAGCTGTTTTTT. It codes for CASGLVQGGLGELFF. Looking up the rest from reference TRBV12-5 and TRBJ2-2 gives the full variable domain: DARVTQTPRHKVTEMGQEVTMRCQPILGHNTVFWYRQTMMQGLELLAYFRNRAPLDDSGMPKDRFSAEMPDATLATLKIQPSEPRDSAVYFCASGLVQGGLGELFFGEGSRLTVL.

This chain connects TRBV5-1 to TRBJ2-3, with TRBD1 as a possible D gene (6 bases). Trimming stripped 2 bases from V and 4 bases from J, with 11 bases between. The CDR3 is 14 amino acids. Germline CDR1 SGHRS, CDR2 YFSETQ. The CDR3 sequence is CASSLNRVPDTQYF. The CDR3 coding sequence is TGCGCCAGCAGCTTAAACAGGGTACCAGATACGCAGTATTTT.

The rearrangement links TRBV7-9 to TRBJ1-4; perhaps TRBD1 as D (6 bases). The length of the CDR3 is 16 residues. The V gene lost 5 bases and the J gene lost 0 bases, with 13 bases spanning the gap. Germline CDR1 is SEHNR and CDR2 is FQNEAQ (reference sequence). The CDR3 DNA is TGTGCCAGCAGCAACCGACAGGAAGCAACTAATGAAAAACTGTTTTTT. This sequence encodes CASSNRQEATNEKLFF.

This clone was recorded a few times. The chain uses TRBV29-1 and TRBJ1-2; 7 bases align to TRBD1. V was clipped by 0 bases and J by 5 bases; unmatched bases: 6. Germline-derived CDR1 and CDR2 are SQVTM and ANQGSEA. The CDR3 spans 14 residues. CDR3 coding DNA: TGCAGCGTTGAAGATCCACCAGGGGGATATGGCTACACCTTC. Amino acids: CSVEDPPGGYGYTF.

The rearrangement links TRBV6-1 to TRBJ2-1; 7 bases are a match to TRBD2. The CDR3 runs to 12 residues. Germline V gene data show CDR1 as MNHNS and CDR2 as SASEGT. V lost 6 bases and J lost 10; bases outside the gene matches: 6. The CDR3 region is CASSRLAYEQFF. DNA for the CDR3: TGTGCCAGCAGCAGACTAGCTTACGAGCAGTTCTTC.

This clone was seen only once. The chain recombines TRBV4-1 with TRBJ2-2; 8 bases align to TRBD1. The V segment lost 1 base and the J segment 0 bases; nucleotides outside the gene matches: 1. The CDR3 runs to 16 residues. Germline CDR1 reads MGHRA; CDR2 reads YSYEKL. The CDR3 sequence: CASSQGTGTNTGELFF. CDR3 in DNA: TGCGCCAGCAGCCAAGGGACAGGGACGAACACCGGGGAGCTGTTTTTT.

CDR3 amino acids: CASSDRGYTEAFF. CDR3 coding DNA: TGTGCCAGCAGTGACAGGGGGTACACTGAAGCTTTCTTT. J is TRBJ1-1 and V is TRBV2; TRBD1 matches 7 bases. The V gene end was trimmed by 3 bases and the J gene end by 3 bases; junction bases not matched to a gene: 1. Germline V gene lookup returns CDR1 SNHLY and CDR2 FYNNEI. This CDR3 is 13 amino acids long.

The chain recombines TRBV28 with TRBJ2-1, with 7 bases fitting TRBD1. From germline, CDR1 is MDHEN and CDR2 SYDVKM. This CDR3 has 12 residues. Germline trimming cut 5 bases from V and 9 bases from J; bases unmatched to any gene: 4. The CDR3 here is CASSIQGSEQFF. The CDR3 bases are TGTGCCAGCAGTATACAGGGGAGTGAGCAGTTCTTC.

The CDR3 sequence is CASMSGNPAFF. Here the CDR3 DNA reads TGTGCCAGCATGAGCGGGAACCCGGCGTTCTTC. V is TRBV2 and J is TRBJ2-1, with 7 bases fitting TRBD2. The trim removed 7 bases at V and 15 bases at J, leaving 9 bases unmatched. This CDR3 region has 11 residues. CDR1 is SNHLY, CDR2 FYNNEI, per germline.

The rearrangement uses TRBV15 and TRBJ2-1; D gene unclear. The CDR3 length is 15 residues. Between the trimmed V and J ends, which lost 1 base and 1 base, there was a span of 8 bases. CDR1 is LNHNV, CDR2 YYDKDF, per germline (reference sequence). Written as DNA, the CDR3 is TGTGCCACCAGCAGAGCCGGTGGTTCCTACAATGAGCAGTTCTTC. Protein product: CATSRAGGSYNEQFF.

The V call is TRBV2, the J call TRBJ2-3, with a possible D match to TRBD2 (5 bases). This CDR3 contains 14 residues. Trimming removed 3 bases at V and 0 bases at J, with 7 bases between. The germline V gene has CDR1 SNHLY and CDR2 FYNNEI. The CDR3 spells CASSDRTSTDTQYF. CDR3 DNA: TGTGCCAGCAGTGACAGGACTAGCACAGATACGCAGTATTTT.

The chain joins TRBV27 to TRBJ1-2; TRBD1 might be the D (5 bases). V gave up 0 bases and J gave up 8 bases, with 13 bases separating them. CDR1 is MNHEY and CDR2 is SMNVEV in the germline V gene (reference sequence). This CDR3 spans 14 amino acids. The CDR3 protein is CASSLSAGFGGYTF. For the CDR3, the DNA is TGTGCCAGCAGTTTATCTGCAGGGTTTGGGGGCTACACCTTC.

This clone was recorded once. This chain joins TRBV7-9 and TRBJ2-7; tentative D call: TRBD1 (6 bases). The CDR3 contains 17 residues. Germline lookup yields CDR1 SEHNR and CDR2 FQNEAQ (reference sequence). V was shortened by 5 bases and J by 1 base, with 21 bases between the two germline ends. As DNA, the CDR3 is TGTGCCAGCAGCCAAACGTTCACACAGGGATTTTCCTACGAGCAGTACTTC. It codes for CASSQTFTQGFSYEQYF.

This chain connects TRBV10-3 to TRBJ1-6, with D possibly matching TRBD1 (5 bases). CDR3 length: 16 amino acids. Germline V gives CDR1 ENHRY, CDR2 SYGVKD. Trimming shortened V by 8 bases and J by 0 bases, and 14 bases separated the two germline ends. The CDR3 DNA reads TGTGCCATCGGCGGGGGGGTCAGCTCCTATAATTCACCCCTCCACTTT. Protein sequence: CAIGGGVSSYNSPLHF.

The chain employs TRBV6-6 and TRBJ1-2, with D maybe TRBD1 (5 bases). CDR3 length: 12 amino acids. Germline CDR1 is MNHNY and CDR2 is SVGAGI (reference sequence). V lost 11 bases to trimming and J lost 2 bases, with 12 bases between them. The CDR3 bases are TGTGCCTCCAAACAGGAAAACTATGGCTACACCTTC. Encoded protein: CASKQENYGYTF.

V gene TRBV18 combines with J gene TRBJ2-1; 8 bases match TRBD2. The V gene's germline CDR1 is KGHSH and CDR2 LQKENI. The CDR3 spans 12 residues. With 6 bases clipped from V and 9 bases from J, the junction kept 4 bases outside the gene matches. The CDR3 bases are TGTGCCAGCTCCCCGGGGGGGAGTGAGCAGTTCTTC. It translates to CASSPGGSEQFF. The variable domain in full, with the rest retrieved from reference TRBV18 and TRBJ2-1, is NAGVMQNPRHLVRRRGQEARLRCSPMKGHSHVYWYRQLPEEGLKFMVYLQKENIIDESGMPKERFSAEFPKEGPSILRIQQVVRGDSAAYFCASSPGGSEQFFGPGTRLTVL.

This sequence joins TRBV28 and TRBJ2-3; 7 bases align to TRBD2. The CDR3 loop spans 16 amino acids. V shed 4 bases and J 2 bases; nucleotides not matched to a gene: 9. In germline, CDR1 is MDHEN, CDR2 SYDVKM. DNA of the CDR3: TGTGCCAGCAGTTCGGCTAGCGGAATTGACACAGATACGCAGTATTTT. This sequence encodes CASSSASGIDTDTQYF.

This chain connects TRBV28 to TRBJ1-4, with TRBD1 matching over 7 bases. The CDR3 extends over 17 amino acids. With 11 bases clipped from V and 0 bases from J, the junction kept 15 bases outside the gene matches. CDR1 is MDHEN, CDR2 SYDVKM, per germline. The CDR3 nucleotides read TGTGCCGCGAAGGCAGGGGGATTAGGAGCAACTAATGAAAAACTGTTTTTT. Amino acid sequence: CAAKAGGLGATNEKLFF.

The V call is TRBV23-1, the J call TRBJ2-7; 9 positions match TRBD1. TRBV23-1 is an ORF; its function is uncertain. V trimming: 4 bases; J trimming: 0 bases; junction bases outside the gene matches: 7. The CDR3 runs to 16 residues. DNA of the CDR3: TGCGCCAGCAGTCTAAAATGGACAGGGGACTCCTACGAGCAGTACTTC. This gives the protein CASSLKWTGDSYEQYF.

The J gene is TRBJ2-7, the V gene TRBV6-5, with 12 bases aligning to TRBD1. CDR3 size: 15 residues. Trimming at V came to 5 bases and at J to 7 bases, leaving 9 bases not matched to a gene. Germline CDR1 is MNHEY and CDR2 is SVGAGI. CDR3 DNA: TGTGCCAGCAGTACCCCGGGACAGGGGGCTTGGGAGCAGTACTTC. This sequence encodes CASSTPGQGAWEQYF.

The chain combines TRBV7-9 with TRBJ2-1; 8 positions agree with TRBD2. This CDR3 has 15 residues. Germline loops: CDR1 SEHNR, CDR2 FQNEAQ (reference sequence). The V gene end was trimmed by 7 bases and the J gene end by 8 bases; junction bases not matched to a gene: 13. CDR3: CASNLRGAGRDEQFF. CDR3 sequence (DNA): TGTGCCAGCAACCTGCGGGGGGCGGGCAGGGATGAGCAGTTCTTC.

The sample holds one count of this clone. V is TRBV27 and J is TRBJ2-3; 9 positions match TRBD2. V shed 3 bases, J shed 4 bases, and the junction held 5 bases outside the gene matches. Germline CDR1 is MNHEY and CDR2 is SMNVEV (reference sequence). The length of the CDR3 is 15 residues. The CDR3 sequence is CASSFGGGASDTQYF. The CDR3 region has the DNA TGTGCCAGCAGTTTCGGCGGGGGGGCCTCAGATACGCAGTATTTT.

As regards this clone: This specimen includes other DNA sequences encoding the same CDR3. The CDR3 DNA is TGTGCCAGCAGCTTTACAGGGAACACTGAAGCTTTCTTT. Protein product: CASSFTGNTEAFF. The chain couples TRBV7-2 to TRBJ1-1, with D tentatively TRBD1 (5 bases). V was trimmed by 3 bases and J by 1 base, leaving 6 bases between them. CDR1 and CDR2 from the germline V gene are SGHTA and FQGNSA. The CDR3 extends over 13 amino acids. The full variable domain, completed using reference TRBV7-2 and TRBJ1-1, is GAGVSQSPSNKVTEKGKDVELRCDPISGHTALYWYRQSLGQGLEFLIYFQGNSAPDKSGLPSDRFSAERTGGSVSTLTIQRTQQEDSAVYLCASSFTGNTEAFFGQGTRLTVV.

The rearrangement links TRBV5-1 to TRBJ2-3; 10 bases are a match to TRBD2. The CDR3 loop spans 15 amino acids. The germline V gene encodes CDR1 SGHRS and CDR2 YFSETQ. V was clipped by 3 bases and J by 3 bases; unmatched bases: 4. The CDR3 region is CASSSGLAWTDTQYF. CDR3 in DNA: TGCGCCAGCAGCTCGGGACTAGCGTGGACAGATACGCAGTATTTT.

This clone was detected only once. The chain combines TRBV5-1 with TRBJ1-1; D remains ambiguous. This CDR3 contains 13 residues. CDR1 and CDR2 (germline): SGHRS, YFSETQ. V dropped 1 base and J dropped 5 bases, with 9 bases sitting between them. The CDR3 here is CASSLSRATEAFF. The CDR3 nucleotides read TGCGCCAGCAGCTTGTCGCGGGCTACTGAAGCTTTCTTT.

The chain uses TRBV2 and TRBJ1-2; D is undetermined. Germline V CDR1 and CDR2: SNHLY, FYNNEI. Trimming pared 7 bases from V and 1 base from J, leaving 13 bases between. The length of the CDR3 is 14 residues. The CDR3 region has the DNA TGTGCCAGCACCCAAGGGAGACTTAACTATGGCTACACCTTC. This codes for CASTQGRLNYGYTF.